This T cell receptor beta chain is from a study of T cells after yellow fever vaccination (dated 2019 in TCRdb). Looking at the study overall: Libraries from fractions with low cell numbers were prepared with the SMART-Seq v4 Ultra Low Input RNA kit. Two healthy male donors, one aged 18 to 30 and one aged 30 to 39 years, were included in the cohort. Bulk PBMC replicates and cell subsets were isolated from blood drawn at multiple timepoints before and after both primary and secondary immunization. To follow T-cell clones before and after both primary and booster YFV17D yellow fever vaccination, bulk TCR alpha and beta repertoires underwent longitudinal sequencing.

The CDR3 contains 16 residues, cysteine and phenylalanine counted. The DNA shown is the 48-base CDR3, in frame from base 1. Compared with germline, V lacks 3 bases and J lacks 4 bases; bases without a gene match: 8. Reading the germline V gene gives CDR1 LGHNA and CDR2 YNFKEQ. This specimen's treatment or condition label, per the study, means: live attenuated yellow fever vaccine strain. Two biological replicates of bulk PBMCs were collected at each blood-draw timepoint. A standard Ficoll-Paque protocol was used to isolate PBMCs from peripheral blood. RNA was extracted with TriZol from bulk PBMCs, CD4 and CD8 fractions, and dextramer-positive and dextramer-negative fractions. What the study reported, not specific to this receptor: Compared with the primary T-cell response, the secondary T-cell response was weaker but faster, peaking on day 5 rather than day 15. Because only a couple of donors were included in the study, the extent to which the findings can be generalized is limited. Most clones expanded after primary vaccination were re-detected after the booster (approximately 96% of CD4 and more than 70% of CD8), suggesting broad memory maintenance. A small share of clonotypes occurred in both CD4 and CD8 compartments, likely arising from convergent recombination. FACS-sorted repertoires could contain abundant contaminating clonotypes from the bulk population, so computational filtering was required.

TCRdb names Illumina NovaSeq 6000 as the instrument used. TCR cDNA was made using 5'RACE template switching, a step that added a universal primer site and unique molecular identifiers. Priming of cDNA synthesis was performed from both the TCR alpha and TCR beta constant segments. Libraries were amplified in two PCR steps, with sample barcodes and sequencing adapters added in the second step. Sequencing of libraries was performed on Illumina HiSeq 2500 (2x100 bp) or NovaSeq (2x150 bp). The source study handled its data this way. MIGEC handled demultiplexing of reads and collapsing into UMI consensus sequences, while MiXCR performed V(D)J alignment. Clonotypes responding to the vaccine were identified with edgeR on replicate PBMC samples, with the criteria of FDR below 0.01 and a log2 fold change above 5 up to day 15. Bulk clonotypes were assigned CD4 or CD8 identity according to which sequenced CD4 or CD8 repertoire held them at higher abundance. Using fastp trimming at Q25 and MiXCR clonotype assembly, TCRdb reanalyzed the public sequencing data and kept in-frame beta chains. CDR3 protein sequences are deduplicated, and each keeps its most common genes and DNA. The V and J calls and clone size are TCRdb's, not the authors'. The sample table records a few hundred thousand distinct CDR3 sequences; 3.6% of these occur just once. The leading ten clones occupy about 20% of the sample.

This clonotype was observed a few times. Its specific antigen is unknown. Base qualities were left out, and no much larger clone turns up one base away. The sample here was PBMCs, taken on the day of the yellow fever booster vaccination. Rearrangement joined TRBV4-2 to TRBJ2-2, with 7 bases in between that match TRBD2. The clonotype comes from a man between 18 and 29 years old who received the YFV17D yellow fever vaccine. The CDR3 protein is CASSHASGDGTGELFF. The nucleotides are TGTGCCAGCAGCCATGCGAGCGGGGATGGCACCGGGGAGCTGTTTTTT.